Listed below are T cell receptor beta chains from one sample, sequenced in a study of T-cell memory formation after mild COVID-19. TCRdb re-derived calls from the 5' RACE reads in MiXCR, one entry per CDR3 protein. The profile shows 470,000 or so distinct CDR3 sequences, more than 15% of them singletons. Sequencing was carried out using PBMCs or a T cell subset sorted from them (not recorded which). The receptors were sampled from a man aged 18 to 30 who had mild COVID-19 (a few samples of this study predate the infection). Cell type and time point are not known. CDR3s leave out the opening cysteine and the closing phenylalanine or tryptophan. The D gene is left open where the match is weak.

d_gene: .; v_gene: TRBV29-1; j_gene: TRBJ1-6; CDR3aa: SVELDSNSPLH
d_gene: TRBD1; v_gene: TRBV19; j_gene: TRBJ1-5; CDR3aa: ASSRDRAWDQPQH
d_gene: TRBD1; v_gene: TRBV20-1; j_gene: TRBJ2-2; CDR3aa: SAPDRVAGELF
d_gene: TRBD2; v_gene: TRBV12-5; j_gene: TRBJ2-3; CDR3aa: VPGLAAPDTQY
d_gene: .; v_gene: TRBV7-2; j_gene: TRBJ2-5; CDR3aa: ASSLLGGATQY
d_gene: .; v_gene: TRBV7-2; j_gene: TRBJ2-3; CDR3aa: ASSLVTRTDTQY
d_gene: .; v_gene: TRBV28; j_gene: TRBJ1-6; CDR3aa: ASERVGFSSPLH
d_gene: .; v_gene: TRBV28; j_gene: TRBJ2-3; CDR3aa: ASSWAPGLTDTQY
d_gene: .; v_gene: TRBV11-2; j_gene: TRBJ2-3; CDR3aa: ASSFSAGTTDTQY
d_gene: TRBD1; v_gene: TRBV30; j_gene: TRBJ2-7; CDR3aa: AWEGQGRTYEQY
d_gene: .; v_gene: TRBV7-8; j_gene: TRBJ2-4; CDR3aa: ASSLRPGGPIQY
d_gene: .; v_gene: TRBV7-9; j_gene: TRBJ2-7; CDR3aa: ASSLVSGRREQY
d_gene: .; v_gene: TRBV5-1; j_gene: TRBJ1-2; CDR3aa: ASSLGQGRGRGYT
d_gene: .; v_gene: TRBV5-1; j_gene: TRBJ2-7; CDR3aa: ASSREGQSYEQY
d_gene: TRBD1; v_gene: TRBV7-6; j_gene: TRBJ2-3; CDR3aa: ASSLWTGDTQY
d_gene: .; v_gene: TRBV6-2/TRBV6-3; j_gene: TRBJ2-1; CDR3aa: ASTTRADEQF
d_gene: .; v_gene: TRBV6-5; j_gene: TRBJ2-2; CDR3aa: ASRNSNTGELF
d_gene: TRBD2; v_gene: TRBV4-2; j_gene: TRBJ2-2; CDR3aa: ASSQGLAGGTDTGELF
d_gene: TRBD1; v_gene: TRBV7-3; j_gene: TRBJ2-6; CDR3aa: ASSLGDRGPSGANVLT
d_gene: .; v_gene: TRBV4-3; j_gene: TRBJ2-2; CDR3aa: ASSQDSGSAGELF
d_gene: TRBD1; v_gene: TRBV7-8; j_gene: TRBJ1-2; CDR3aa: ASSALGTVGDGYT
d_gene: .; v_gene: TRBV7-2; j_gene: TRBJ2-7; CDR3aa: ASSLVVGHEQY
d_gene: .; v_gene: TRBV4-3; j_gene: TRBJ2-3; CDR3aa: ASSPGPEVDTQY
d_gene: .; v_gene: TRBV14; j_gene: TRBJ2-5; CDR3aa: ASSSPGRSFQETQY
d_gene: .; v_gene: TRBV7-2; j_gene: TRBJ1-2; CDR3aa: ASSLNSVIYGYT
d_gene: .; v_gene: TRBV4-3; j_gene: TRBJ2-7; CDR3aa: ASSRFRDGSYEQY
d_gene: .; v_gene: TRBV27; j_gene: TRBJ1-6; CDR3aa: ASSFGWAMDNSPLH
d_gene: TRBD1; v_gene: TRBV5-1; j_gene: TRBJ2-1; CDR3aa: ASSLPSTGGGFEQF
d_gene: .; v_gene: TRBV4-1; j_gene: TRBJ1-6; CDR3aa: ASSLRGQPYNSPLH
d_gene: .; v_gene: TRBV7-9; j_gene: TRBJ2-1; CDR3aa: ASSLALGEQF
d_gene: .; v_gene: TRBV19; j_gene: TRBJ1-3; CDR3aa: ASRKISSGNTIY
d_gene: .; v_gene: TRBV2; j_gene: TRBJ2-3; CDR3aa: ASSDPKGDTQY
d_gene: .; v_gene: TRBV5-1; j_gene: TRBJ1-4; CDR3aa: ASSLGTRTNSGEKLF
d_gene: TRBD1; v_gene: TRBV11-2; j_gene: TRBJ1-1; CDR3aa: ASSLRFGTVNTEAF
d_gene: .; v_gene: TRBV15; j_gene: TRBJ2-3; CDR3aa: ATSRDSTDTQY
d_gene: .; v_gene: TRBV14; j_gene: TRBJ2-3; CDR3aa: ASSQDWAGRTDTQY
d_gene: .; v_gene: TRBV5-1; j_gene: TRBJ1-2; CDR3aa: ASTSPGHNYGYT
d_gene: TRBD1; v_gene: TRBV6-2/TRBV6-3; j_gene: TRBJ1-5; CDR3aa: ASSYTSGTGFKPQH
d_gene: .; v_gene: TRBV6-4; j_gene: TRBJ1-1; CDR3aa: ASSDSAGAAF
d_gene: .; v_gene: TRBV18; j_gene: TRBJ2-5; CDR3aa: ASKTRSTQY
d_gene: .; v_gene: TRBV20-1; j_gene: TRBJ1-5; CDR3aa: SARGGPGQPQH
d_gene: .; v_gene: TRBV7-9; j_gene: TRBJ1-2; CDR3aa: ASSFPQAGGYT
d_gene: TRBD2; v_gene: TRBV7-8; j_gene: TRBJ2-3; CDR3aa: ASSYPAGGGTDTQY
d_gene: .; v_gene: TRBV7-3; j_gene: TRBJ2-7; CDR3aa: ASSPNPGSAEQY
d_gene: .; v_gene: TRBV3-1; j_gene: TRBJ2-3; CDR3aa: ASSQELESDTQY
d_gene: .; v_gene: TRBV20-1; j_gene: TRBJ2-2; CDR3aa: SATEGTTGELF